This T cell receptor beta chain was obtained from a study of blood T cells in healthy people across ages. The V and J ends lost 5 bases and 4 bases, in that order; junction bases with no gene match: 4. Germline V gives CDR1 SGHAT, CDR2 FQNNGV. The CDR3 runs 13 residues. Primed by a sample-barcoded 5' primer and a J-beta primer mix, a second PCR proceeded for 7 to 11 cycles. One entry per CDR3 protein, called by TCRdb with MiXCR from the 5' RACE reads. The table lists 650,000 to 800,000 distinct CDR3 sequences, around 50% of them singletons. In regard to this clonotype: Its antigen remains unidentified.

Study-wide results and caveats: Age showed a roughly linear inverse relationship with TCR beta diversity per million T cells.

The chain carries TRBV11-2 and TRBJ2-5; 7 nucleotides match TRBD1. The source material was blood. The receptor comes from an elderly woman in good health. DNA of the CDR3: TGTGCCAGCAGCCGGGGACAGATAGAGACCCAGTACTTC. It specifies CASSRGQIETQYF.